The sequence of this TCR beta chain was determined in a study of shared clonotypes between healthy human individuals. Only in-frame clones appear in the TCRdb table, and some are missing; sequencing was by immunoSEQ multiplex PCR. Among 1.6 million or so clones listed, just under 99% were seen once. Germline CDR1 reads SGHRS; CDR2 reads YFSETQ. CDR3 length: 14 residues. Trimming shortened V by 2 bases and J by 0 bases, and 9 bases separated the two germline ends. Concerning this clone itself: This sample includes further DNA sequences coding for the same CDR3.

In the CD4+ fraction, cells were divided into CD45RA+ naive and CD45RA-negative memory subsets. This rearrangement joins TRBV5-1 to TRBJ2-7; no clear D. The TCR comes from a man aged 25-45 years in good health. Specimen: naive CD4+ T cells sorted from blood. The subset: CD45RA+ positively selected. The CDR3 nucleotides are TGCGCCAGCAGCTTACAAACCGGCTCCTACGAGCAGTACTTC. Translated, it gives CASSLQTGSYEQYF.